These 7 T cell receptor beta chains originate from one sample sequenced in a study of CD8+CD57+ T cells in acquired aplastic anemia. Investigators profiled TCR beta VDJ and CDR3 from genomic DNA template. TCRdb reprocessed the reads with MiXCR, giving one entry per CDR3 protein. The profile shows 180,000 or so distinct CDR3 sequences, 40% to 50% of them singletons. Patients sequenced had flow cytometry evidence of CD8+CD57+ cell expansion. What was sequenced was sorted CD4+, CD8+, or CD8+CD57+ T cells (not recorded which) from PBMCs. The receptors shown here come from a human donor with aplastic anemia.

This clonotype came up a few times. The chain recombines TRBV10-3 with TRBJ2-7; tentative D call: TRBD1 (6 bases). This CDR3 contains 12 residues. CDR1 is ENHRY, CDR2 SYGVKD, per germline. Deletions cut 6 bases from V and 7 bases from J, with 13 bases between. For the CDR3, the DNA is TGTGCCATCAGCGACAGGATTGGGGAGCAGTACTTC. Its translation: CAISDRIGEQYF.

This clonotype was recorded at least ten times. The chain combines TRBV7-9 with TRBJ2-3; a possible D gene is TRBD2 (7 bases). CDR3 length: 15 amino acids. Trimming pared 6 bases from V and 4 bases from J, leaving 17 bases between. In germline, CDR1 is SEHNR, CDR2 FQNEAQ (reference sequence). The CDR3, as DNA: TGTGCCAGCAGTGTAATGGGGGGGCCCGCAGATACGCAGTATTTT. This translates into CASSVMGGPADTQYF.

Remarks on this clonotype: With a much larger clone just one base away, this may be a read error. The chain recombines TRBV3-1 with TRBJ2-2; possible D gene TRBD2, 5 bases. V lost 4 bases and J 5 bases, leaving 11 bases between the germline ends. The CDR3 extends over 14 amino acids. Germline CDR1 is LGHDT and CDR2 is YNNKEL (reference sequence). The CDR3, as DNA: TGTGCCAGCAGCCCGGGGAGTTCGACCGGGGAGCTGTTTTTT. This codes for CASSPGSSTGELFF.

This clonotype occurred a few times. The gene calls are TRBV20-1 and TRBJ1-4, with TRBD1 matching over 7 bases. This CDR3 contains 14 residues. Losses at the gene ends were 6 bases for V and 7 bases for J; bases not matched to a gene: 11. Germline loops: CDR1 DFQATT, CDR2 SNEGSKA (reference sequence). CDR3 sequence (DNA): TGCAGTGCCACCGTAGAGGGGGCTGGTGAAAAACTGTTTTTT. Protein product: CSATVEGAGEKLFF.

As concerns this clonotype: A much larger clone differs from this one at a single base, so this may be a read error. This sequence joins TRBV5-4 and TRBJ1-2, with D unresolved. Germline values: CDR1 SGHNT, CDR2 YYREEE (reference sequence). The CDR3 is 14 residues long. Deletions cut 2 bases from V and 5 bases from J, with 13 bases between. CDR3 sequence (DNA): TGTGCCAGCAGCTTAGGAGACTCCGCATATGGCTACACCTTC. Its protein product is CASSLGDSAYGYTF.

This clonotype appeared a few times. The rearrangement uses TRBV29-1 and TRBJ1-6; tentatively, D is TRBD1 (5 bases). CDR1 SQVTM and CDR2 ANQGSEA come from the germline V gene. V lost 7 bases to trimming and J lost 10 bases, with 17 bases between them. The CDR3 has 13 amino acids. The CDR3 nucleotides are TGCAGCGCAATGGACATCAAGGGGTCACCCCTCCACTTT. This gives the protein CSAMDIKGSPLHF.

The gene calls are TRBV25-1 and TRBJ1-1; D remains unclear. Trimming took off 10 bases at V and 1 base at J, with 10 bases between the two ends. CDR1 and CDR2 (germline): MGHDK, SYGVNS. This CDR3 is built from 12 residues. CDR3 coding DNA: TGTGCCACCAGACCTGGGAACACTGAAGCTTTCTTT. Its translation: CATRPGNTEAFF.